Detailed here is one T cell receptor (beta chain). Just one base apart from a much larger clone, this may be a read error. The lymph nodes were axillary draining lymph nodes from breast cancer patients. The source of the sample is a study of breast tumors, draining lymph nodes, adjacent tissues. TCRdb ran MiXCR on the multiplex PCR reads and lists one entry per CDR3 protein. The top ten hold less than 4% of the sample, which has roughly 120,000 distinct CDR3 sequences, 20% seen once. There are 15 residues in the CDR3. The germline V gene has CDR1 KGHDR and CDR2 SFDVKD. The V end lost 0 bases, the J end lost 6 bases, and 12 bases lay between the germline ends.

The gene calls are TRBV24-1 and TRBJ2-3; D possibly matches TRBD1 or TRBD2 (5 bases each). This receptor was taken from a female donor with breast cancer. Some clones in this sample may be carry-over from other donors' samples. Sequenced: axillary lymph node tissue. The CDR3 is CATSDLNGGSDTQYF. The CDR3 nucleotides read TGTGCCACCAGTGATTTGAATGGGGGATCGGATACGCAGTATTTT.